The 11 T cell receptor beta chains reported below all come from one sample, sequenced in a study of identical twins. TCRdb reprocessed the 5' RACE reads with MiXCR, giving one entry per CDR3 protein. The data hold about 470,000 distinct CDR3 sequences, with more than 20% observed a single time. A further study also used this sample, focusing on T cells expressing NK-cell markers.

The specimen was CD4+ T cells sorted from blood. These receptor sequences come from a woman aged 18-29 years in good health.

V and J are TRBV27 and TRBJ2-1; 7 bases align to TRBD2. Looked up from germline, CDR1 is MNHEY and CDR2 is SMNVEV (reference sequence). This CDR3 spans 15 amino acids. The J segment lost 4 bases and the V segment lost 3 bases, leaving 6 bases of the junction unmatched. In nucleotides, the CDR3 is TGTGCCAGCAGTTTCGCGGGGGTGCAGTACAATGAGCAGTTCTTC. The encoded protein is CASSFAGVQYNEQFF.

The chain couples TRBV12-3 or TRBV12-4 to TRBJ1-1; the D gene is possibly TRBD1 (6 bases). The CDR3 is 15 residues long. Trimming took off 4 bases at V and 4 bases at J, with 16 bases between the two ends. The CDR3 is CASSSSGHWGTEAFF. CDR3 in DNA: TGTGCCAGCAGTTCATCGGGACATTGGGGCACTGAAGCTTTCTTT.

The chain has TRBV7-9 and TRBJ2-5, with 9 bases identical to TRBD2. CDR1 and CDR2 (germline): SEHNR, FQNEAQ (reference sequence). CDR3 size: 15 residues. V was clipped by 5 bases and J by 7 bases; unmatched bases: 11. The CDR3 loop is CASSPQRLAGPTQYF. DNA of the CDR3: TGTGCCAGCAGCCCGCAGAGGCTAGCGGGGCCGACCCAGTACTTC.

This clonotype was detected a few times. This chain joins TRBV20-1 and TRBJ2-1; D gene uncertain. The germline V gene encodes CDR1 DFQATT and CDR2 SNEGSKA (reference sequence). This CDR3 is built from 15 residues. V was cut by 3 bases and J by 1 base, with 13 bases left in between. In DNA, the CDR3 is TGCAGTGCTAGTAATCGGGCTCTTTCCTACAATGAGCAGTTCTTC. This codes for CSASNRALSYNEQFF.

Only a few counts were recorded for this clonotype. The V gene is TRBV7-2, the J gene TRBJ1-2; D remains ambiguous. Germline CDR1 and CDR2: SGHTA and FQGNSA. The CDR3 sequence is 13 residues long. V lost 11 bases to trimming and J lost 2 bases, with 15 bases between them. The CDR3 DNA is TGTGCCGCCACCGAGCGGGTCAACTATGGCTACACCTTC. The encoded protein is CAATERVNYGYTF.

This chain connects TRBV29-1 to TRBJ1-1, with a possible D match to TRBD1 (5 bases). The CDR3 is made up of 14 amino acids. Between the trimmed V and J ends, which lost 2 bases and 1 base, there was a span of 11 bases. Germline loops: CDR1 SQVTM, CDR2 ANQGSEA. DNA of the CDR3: TGCAGCGTTGAACATGGGGCGGCGAACACTGAAGCTTTCTTT. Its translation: CSVEHGAANTEAFF. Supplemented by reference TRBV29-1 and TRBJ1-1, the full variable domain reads SAVISQKPSRDICQRGTSLTIQCQVDSQVTMMFWYRQQPGQSLTLIATANQGSEATYESGFVIDKFPISRPNLTFSTLTVSNMSPEDSSIYLCSVEHGAANTEAFFGQGTRLTVV.

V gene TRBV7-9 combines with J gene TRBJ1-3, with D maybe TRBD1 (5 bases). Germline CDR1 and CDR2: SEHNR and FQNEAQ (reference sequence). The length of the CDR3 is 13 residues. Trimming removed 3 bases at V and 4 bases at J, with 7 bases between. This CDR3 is CASSLGLGNTIYF. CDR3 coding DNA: TGTGCCAGCAGCTTGGGACTGGGAAACACCATATATTTT.

CDR3 nucleotides: TGCAGTGCTGGCCCCTACAATGAGCAGTTCTTC. Translating it yields CSAGPYNEQFF. The rearrangement joins TRBV20-1 to TRBJ2-1; D gene ambiguous. V lost 5 bases and J 2 bases, leaving 4 bases between the germline ends. Germline assignment: CDR1 DFQATT and CDR2 SNEGSKA (reference sequence). This CDR3 region has 11 residues.

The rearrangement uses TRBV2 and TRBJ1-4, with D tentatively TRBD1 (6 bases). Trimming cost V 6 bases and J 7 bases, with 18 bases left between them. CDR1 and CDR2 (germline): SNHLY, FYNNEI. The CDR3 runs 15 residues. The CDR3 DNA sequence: TGTGCCAGCAGACGGGGGCGCGTAAGTTCTGAAAAACTGTTTTTT. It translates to CASRRGRVSSEKLFF.

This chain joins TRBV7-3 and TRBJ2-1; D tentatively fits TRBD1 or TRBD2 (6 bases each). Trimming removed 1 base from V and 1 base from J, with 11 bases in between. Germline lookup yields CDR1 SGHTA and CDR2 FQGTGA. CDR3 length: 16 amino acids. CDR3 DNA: TGTGCCAGCAGCTTAAGGGGGGCCCGATCCTACAATGAGCAGTTCTTC. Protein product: CASSLRGARSYNEQFF. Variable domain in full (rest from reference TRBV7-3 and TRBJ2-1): GAGVSQTPSNKVTEKGKYVELRCDPISGHTALYWYRQSLGQGPEFLIYFQGTGAADDSGLPNDRFFAVRPEGSVSTLKIQRTERGDSAVYLCASSLRGARSYNEQFFGPGTRLTVL.

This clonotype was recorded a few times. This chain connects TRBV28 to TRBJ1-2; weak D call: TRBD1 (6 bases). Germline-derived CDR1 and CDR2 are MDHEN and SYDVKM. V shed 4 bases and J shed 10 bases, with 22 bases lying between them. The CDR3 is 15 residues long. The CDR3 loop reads CASSYEGGGRVAYTF. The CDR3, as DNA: TGTGCCAGCAGTTACGAGGGGGGCGGACGCGTCGCCTACACCTTC.